The rows below give T cell receptor beta chains drawn from one sample of a study of Ad26.COV2.S vaccination and SARS-CoV-2 variants. Assay: immunoSEQ multiplex PCR; the TCRdb copy retains only in-frame clones and omits some. Altogether about 350,000 clones are present, approximately 86% being singletons, with the ten largest covering roughly 10%. Source: peripheral blood, taken in a trial of Ad26.COV2.S vaccine versus placebo. The receptors here all came from a person between 18 and 59 years old who received the Ad26.COV2.S COVID-19 vaccine or a placebo. The CDR3 runs from the conserved cysteine through the conserved F or W. Each record gives: clone size, CDR3 length, J gene, V gene, D gene, CDR3 DNA, CDR3 protein. D genes are given only for firm matches. Clone size is shown for a subset of rows, as once, few, many or a class of expanded clone.

>.|14|TRBJ2-2|TRBV4-1|.
TGCGCCAGCAGCCAACTGGGGGGTACCGGGGAGCTGTTTTTT
CASSQLGGTGELFF
>.|18|TRBJ2-1|TRBV28|.
TGTGCCAGCAGTGCGCTAGTCGCGGGGCAAAACTCCTACAATGAGCAGTTCTTC
CASSALVAGQNSYNEQFF
>many|13|TRBJ1-2|TRBV7-9|.
TGTGCCAGCAGCTCGAAAATGAACTATGGCTACACCTTC
CASSSKMNYGYTF
>few|12|TRBJ1-5|TRBV3-1/TRBV3-2|.
TGTGCCAGCAGCCAAGAGAACCAGCCCCAGCATTTT
CASSQENQPQHF
>once|14|TRBJ1-5|TRBV5-6|.
TGTGCCAGCAGCCCGGGACTTAACGGGCAGCCCCAGCATTTT
CASSPGLNGQPQHF
>few|14|TRBJ2-2|TRBV19|TRBD1
TGTGCCAGTATCACCGGGACAGGCCCCGGGGAGCTGTTTTTT
CASITGTGPGELFF
>.|14|TRBJ2-3|TRBV2|.
TGTGCCAGCAGTGAAAGGGTTAGCACAGATACGCAGTATTTT
CASSERVSTDTQYF
>.|16|TRBJ1-2|TRBV14|.
TGTGCCAGCAGCCAAGATAGAAAGGGCACCAACTATGGCTACACCTTC
CASSQDRKGTNYGYTF
>.|14|TRBJ2-7|TRBV7-8|.
TGTGCCAGCAGCCATAATGACGGGAACTACGAGCAGTACTTC
CASSHNDGNYEQYF
>.|12|TRBJ1-1|TRBV11-3|TRBD1
TGTGCCAGCGGACAGGGGAACACTGAAGCTTTCTTT
CASGQGNTEAFF
>.|16|TRBJ2-7|TRBV11-1|TRBD2
TGTGCCAGCAGCTTAATTTCGGCTAGCGGGTCCTACGAGCAGTACTTC
CASSLISASGSYEQYF
>.|14|TRBJ1-1|TRBV11-2|.
TGTGCCAGCAGCCTCCAATCAGGGCACACTGAAGCTTTCTTT
CASSLQSGHTEAFF
>.|12|TRBJ1-2|TRBV3-1/TRBV3-2|.
TGTGCCAGCAGTCTTGTGGATTATGGCTACACCTTC
CASSLVDYGYTF
>few|13|TRBJ1-2|TRBV28|.
TGTGCCAGCAGTTTCGGGCAGGACTATGGCTACACCTTC
CASSFGQDYGYTF
>.|15|TRBJ2-7|TRBV7-2|TRBD2
TGTGCCAGCAGCCCAACTAGCGGGGACTCCTACGAGCAGTACTTC
CASSPTSGDSYEQYF
>few|13|TRBJ2-1|TRBV2|.
TGTGCCAGCAGTTCAGGAAGCCACAATGAGCAGTTCTTC
CASSSGSHNEQFF
>.|15|TRBJ1-2|TRBV6-5|.
TGTGCCAGCAGGGCGGGGCTGGGAGATAACTATGGCTACACCTTC
CASRAGLGDNYGYTF
>.|14|TRBJ2-7|TRBV4-3|.
TGCGCCAGCAGCCAAGATCTACAGACCTACGAGCAGTACTTC
CASSQDLQTYEQYF
>.|14|TRBJ2-2|TRBV7-9|.
TGTGCCAGCAGCTTAGCGACCCGCACCGGGGAGCTGTTTTTT
CASSLATRTGELFF
>few|14|TRBJ1-3|TRBV5-1|.
TGCGCCAGCAGCTTGGAACCCTCTGGAAACACCATATATTTT
CASSLEPSGNTIYF
>few|14|TRBJ2-3|TRBV13|.
TGTGCCAGCACCACGACAGGGACTACAGATACGCAGTATTTT
CASTTTGTTDTQYF
>once|16|TRBJ2-7|TRBV4-1|.
TGCGCCAGCAGCCAAGAAGTCGGGGGCTCCCCCTACGAGCAGTACTTC
CASSQEVGGSPYEQYF
>.|14|TRBJ1-1|TRBV20-1|.
TGCAGTGCTAGTCCCCAGAGGCTGAACACTGAAGCTTTCTTT
CSASPQRLNTEAFF
>.|15|TRBJ1-6|TRBV4-1|TRBD1
TGCGCCAGCAGCCAAGATAGGACAGGAGAATCACCCCTCCACTTT
CASSQDRTGESPLHF
>.|15|TRBJ2-1|TRBV7-2|TRBD2
TGTGCCAGCAGCTTAGGGGCGGGAGTCGTGAATGAGCAGTTCTTC
CASSLGAGVVNEQFF
>.|17|TRBJ1-2|TRBV18|TRBD1
TGTGCCAGCTCACGGGGACAGGGTATTCTTGCTAACTATGGCTACACCTTC
CASSRGQGILANYGYTF
>.|14|TRBJ2-1|TRBV6-4|.
TGTGCCAGCAGTGCAGGCGGAGATTACAATGAGCAGTTCTTC
CASSAGGDYNEQFF
>.|15|TRBJ2-5|TRBV2|.
TGTGCCAGCAGTGAAAGCGGCGGACACGGGGAGACCCAGTACTTC
CASSESGGHGETQYF
>.|14|TRBJ1-4|TRBV28|.
TGTGCCAGCACCCGACCTCCCCCAAATGAAAAACTGTTTTTT
CASTRPPPNEKLFF
>.|14|TRBJ2-1|TRBV4-1|TRBD2
TGCGCCAGCAGCCAAGTCAGACTAGCGGGAGAGCAGTTCTTC
CASSQVRLAGEQFF
>.|14|TRBJ1-5|TRBV28|.
TGTGCCAGCAGTCTACACAGGGCTAATCAGCCCCAGCATTTT
CASSLHRANQPQHF
>many|18|TRBJ2-2|TRBV11-2|TRBD2
TGTGCCAGCAGCCTTACGCTTGCTAGCGGGGGACCCACCGGGGAGCTGTTTTTT
CASSLTLASGGPTGELFF
>once|15|TRBJ1-5|TRBV5-1|TRBD1
TGCGCCAGCAGCTGGACAGGGGGCGGCAATCAGCCCCAGCATTTT
CASSWTGGGNQPQHF
>.|17|TRBJ1-1|TRBV5-1|.
TGCGCCAGCAGCTTGGGCCGGACGGCGGTCCAGAACACTGAAGCTTTCTTT
CASSLGRTAVQNTEAFF
>.|14|TRBJ2-1|TRBV7-9|.
TGTGCCAGCAGCCCGGGGACAAATCACAATGAGCAGTTCTTC
CASSPGTNHNEQFF
>.|12|TRBJ1-2|TRBV30|.
TGTGCTAGCGATCCCATCTATTATGGCTACACCTTC
CASDPIYYGYTF
>.|16|TRBJ2-1|TRBV10-1|TRBD2
TGCGCCAGCAGTGACACTAGCGGGAGCTGTTGGAATGAGCAGTTCTTC
CASSDTSGSCWNEQFF
>.|15|TRBJ2-7|TRBV7-9|.
TGTGCCAGCAGTAAAGGCGAACTAGTAGCCTACGAGCAGTACTTC
CASSKGELVAYEQYF
>.|14|TRBJ1-2|TRBV28|.
TGTGCCAGCAGCATAGGGGACCGTAACTATGGCTACACCTTC
CASSIGDRNYGYTF
>.|16|TRBJ1-1|TRBV3-1/TRBV3-2|.
TGTGCCAGCAGCCAAGGGGGTCGAATTGGGAACACTGAAGCTTTCTTT
CASSQGGRIGNTEAFF
>.|17|TRBJ2-6|TRBV28|.
TGTGCCAGCAGTTTAACCCTAGCCCCCTCTGGGGCCAACGTCCTGACTTTC
CASSLTLAPSGANVLTF
>.|15|TRBJ1-1|TRBV6-1|.
TGTGCCAGCAGTGAAGCGTGGCAGGGCGGCACTGAAGCTTTCTTT
CASSEAWQGGTEAFF
>.|18|TRBJ1-1|TRBV6-2/TRBV6-3|.
TGTGCCAGCAGCCAGAGCGGAGCGTCTTTCGAGGGAATTCATGAAGCTTTCTTT
CASSQSGASFEGIHEAFF
>.|16|TRBJ2-4|TRBV28|.
TGTGCCAGCAGTTTCTCCGGGGAGCTAGCCAAAAACATTCAGTACTTC
CASSFSGELAKNIQYF
>.|14|TRBJ2-3|TRBV9|.
TGTGCCAGCAGCGCCTCCCACAGCTTTGATACGCAGTATTTT
CASSASHSFDTQYF
>.|14|TRBJ1-4|TRBV2|TRBD1
TGTGCCAGTACGCGGGACAGCTTTAATGAAAAACTGTTTTTT
CASTRDSFNEKLFF
>few|14|TRBJ2-5|TRBV28|.
TGTGCCAGCAGTCCTCTGGACGGCCCAGAGACCCAGTACTTC
CASSPLDGPETQYF
>.|15|TRBJ1-4|TRBV9|TRBD1
TGTGCCAGCAGCGTATCCGAGGGGGCCTACGAAAAACTGTTTTTT
CASSVSEGAYEKLFF
>.|11|TRBJ1-2|TRBV7-9|.
TGTGCCAGCAGCTTCGGCTATGGCTACACCTTC
CASSFGYGYTF
>.|14|TRBJ2-3|TRBV7-3|TRBD2
TGTGCCAGCAGCTTAATTAGCGGGACAGATACGCAGTATTTT
CASSLISGTDTQYF
>.|15|TRBJ2-3|TRBV19|.
TGTGCCAGTAGTATAGGGGGCTCAGGCACAGATACGCAGTATTTT
CASSIGGSGTDTQYF
>.|12|TRBJ2-1|TRBV5-1|.
TGCGCCAGTCTCCAGGGAAACAATGAGCAGTTCTTC
CASLQGNNEQFF
>.|14|TRBJ2-3|TRBV30|TRBD1
TGTGCCTGGATCAGGACAGGGGGCTCCGATACGCAGTATTTT
CAWIRTGGSDTQYF
>.|15|TRBJ2-3|TRBV6-2/TRBV6-3|.
TGTGCCAGCAGCCTCCCCAGATCTTGGGGAGATACGCAGTATTTT
CASSLPRSWGDTQYF
>once|14|TRBJ1-4|TRBV11-2|.
TGTGCCAGCAGCATCTATACAACTAATGAAAAACTGTTTTTT
CASSIYTTNEKLFF
>.|16|TRBJ2-5|TRBV5-1|TRBD2
TGCGCCAGCAGATTGGGGACTAGCGGGAGCCCAGAGACCCAGTACTTC
CASRLGTSGSPETQYF
>.|16|TRBJ2-7|TRBV5-8|.
TGTGCCAGCAGCCCCCTAGGAGGGGGACGCTCCTACGAGCAGTACTTC
CASSPLGGGRSYEQYF
>.|14|TRBJ2-2|TRBV7-2|.
TGTGCCAGCAGCTTATACGGGAACACCGGGGAGCTGTTTTTT
CASSLYGNTGELFF
>once|17|TRBJ2-2|TRBV14|.
TGTGCCAGCAGCCGAAAAGTTTGGTACGGGGGCACCGGGGAGCTGTTTTTT
CASSRKVWYGGTGELFF
>.|15|TRBJ2-1|TRBV28|TRBD2
TGTGCCAGCAGACGTCTAGCGGTCCTTTACAATGAGCAGTTCTTC
CASRRLAVLYNEQFF